Listed below are T cell receptor beta chains from one sample, sequenced in a study of beta chain features in type 1 diabetes. The table came from immunoSEQ multiplex PCR; TCRdb's copy has only in-frame clones and leaves some out. The repertoire includes around 690,000 clones, about an eighth of them detected once, and around 0.12% sits in the top ten. Sequenced: naive CD4+ T cells from blood. These receptors were collected from a man between 25 and 39 years old with type 1 diabetes. Each CDR3 is given with its conserved first and last residue. Each record gives: J gene, clone size, V gene, D gene, CDR3 protein, CDR3 DNA. A D gene is named only where the DNA matches it firmly. Clone size, where shown, is once, few, many, or a class for clones that have expanded.

TRBJ2-7 | - | TRBV10-3 | - | CAISVQGAYEQYF | TGTGCCATCAGTGTCCAGGGAGCCTACGAGCAGTACTTC
TRBJ1-2 | - | TRBV5-1 | - | CASSPPGFGYTF | TGCGCCAGCAGCCCACCAGGGTTTGGCTACACCTTC
TRBJ2-1 | - | TRBV7-3 | - | CASSLDVTRNEQFF | TGTGCCAGCAGCCTGGACGTAACTAGGAATGAGCAGTTCTTC
TRBJ2-5 | - | TRBV7-6 | - | CASSLGPRQETQYF | TGTGCCAGCAGCTTAGGTCCACGACAAGAGACCCAGTACTTC
TRBJ1-2 | - | TRBV10-3 | - | CATQAGGEGGYTF | TGTGCCACCCAAGCGGGGGGAGAAGGAGGCTACACCTTC
TRBJ1-5 | - | TRBV19 | - | CASTPTGFSNQPQHF | TGTGCCAGTACTCCGACAGGTTTTAGCAATCAGCCCCAGCATTTT
TRBJ2-7 | - | TRBV18 | - | CASSPPGVNEQYF | TGTGCCAGCTCACCACCAGGGGTAAACGAGCAGTACTTC
TRBJ1-5 | - | TRBV27 | - | CASSSGPQHF | TGTGCCAGCAGTAGCGGACCCCAGCATTTT
TRBJ1-1 | few | TRBV14 | - | CASSLVDRNTEAFF | TGTGCCAGCAGCCTTGTGGACAGGAACACTGAAGCTTTCTTT
TRBJ1-2 | - | TRBV27 | - | CASSSLRGGYGYTF | TGTGCCAGCAGCTCCCTAAGGGGTGGCTATGGCTACACCTTC
TRBJ2-1 | few | TRBV28 | TRBD1 | CASSSPGGSYNEQFF | TGTGCCAGCAGTTCGCCAGGGGGCTCCTACAATGAGCAGTTCTTC
TRBJ2-1 | few | TRBV6-6 | - | CASSYWDNYNEQFF | TGTGCCAGCAGTTACTGGGACAATTACAATGAGCAGTTCTTC
TRBJ2-3 | few | TRBV4-2 | TRBD2 | CASSQELAGGLSTDTQYF | TGTGCCAGCAGCCAAGAACTAGCGGGGGGCCTAAGCACAGATACGCAGTATTTT
TRBJ2-3 | few | TRBV15 | TRBD1 | CATQIGQGQTDTQYF | TGTGCCACCCAAATCGGACAGGGGCAGACAGATACGCAGTATTTT
TRBJ2-1 | - | TRBV6-5 | - | CASSYSGPGRNEQFF | TGTGCCAGCAGTTACTCGGGTCCCGGACGGAATGAGCAGTTCTTC
TRBJ2-1 | - | TRBV14 | TRBD2 | CASSQSGTRSYNEQFF | TGTGCCAGCAGCCAATCCGGGACTAGATCGTACAATGAGCAGTTCTTC
TRBJ1-6 | - | TRBV7-3 | - | CASSAQGRGSPLHF | TGTGCCAGCAGCGCTCAGGGAAGAGGGTCACCCCTCCACTTT
TRBJ1-3 | - | TRBV6-6 | - | CASSQQGYGNTIYF | TGTGCCAGCAGTCAACAGGGTTACGGAAACACCATATATTTT
TRBJ2-3 | few | TRBV11-1 | - | CASSLEGRRAGRPDTQYF | TGTGCCAGCAGCTTAGAAGGCAGGCGGGCAGGGCGCCCAGATACGCAGTATTTT
TRBJ1-6 | - | TRBV2 | - | CASSPNSPLHF | TGTGCCAGCAGCCCCAATTCACCCCTCCACTTT
TRBJ1-1 | few | TRBV6-5 | - | CASSYSQTMNTEAFF | TGTGCCAGCAGTTACTCACAGACCATGAACACTGAAGCTTTCTTT
TRBJ2-5 | - | TRBV7-2 | TRBD1 | CASSLAYIRTGEGETQYF | TGTGCCAGCAGCTTAGCCTACATAAGGACAGGGGAAGGAGAGACCCAGTACTTC
TRBJ2-7 | - | TRBV7-9 | TRBD1 | CASSSDRGSPYEQYF | TGTGCCAGCAGCTCAGACAGGGGTTCCCCCTACGAGCAGTACTTC
TRBJ1-2 | - | TRBV5-8 | - | CASSLNFATNYGYTF | TGTGCCAGCAGCTTGAATTTCGCAACTAACTATGGCTACACCTTC
TRBJ1-2 | - | TRBV11-2 | - | CASSFSEGNGYTF | TGTGCCAGCAGCTTCTCCGAGGGTAATGGCTACACCTTC
TRBJ2-6 | - | TRBV14 | - | CASSQGTRFRSGANVLTF | TGTGCCAGCAGCCAAGGGACCAGGTTCAGGTCTGGGGCCAACGTCCTGACTTTC
TRBJ2-6 | few | TRBV9 | TRBD1 | CASSVGAGGANGANVLTF | TGTGCCAGCAGCGTAGGTGCAGGGGGCGCAAATGGGGCCAACGTCCTGACTTTC
TRBJ1-6 | - | TRBV7-2 | - | CASSPGRYGEVIHF | TGTGCCAGCAGCCCAGGGAGGTATGGAGAGGTGATCCACTTT
TRBJ1-5 | - | TRBV28 | TRBD1 | CASTGQGVQPQHF | TGTGCCAGCACGGGACAGGGAGTTCAGCCCCAGCATTTT
TRBJ2-1 | - | TRBV7-9 | TRBD2 | CASSFRSGVNEQFF | TGTGCCAGCAGCTTTCGTAGCGGGGTCAATGAGCAGTTCTTC
TRBJ2-7 | few | TRBV7-2 | - | CASSSYLDSYEQYF | TGTGCCAGCAGCTCCTATTTGGACTCCTACGAGCAGTACTTC
TRBJ2-7 | few | TRBV6-6 | - | CASSKRDRDPYEQYF | TGTGCCAGCAGTAAACGGGACCGCGACCCCTACGAGCAGTACTTC
TRBJ2-2 | few | TRBV4-3 | - | CASSQDSGGVNTGELFF | TGCGCCAGCAGCCAAGACAGCGGCGGGGTGAACACCGGGGAGCTGTTTTTT
TRBJ2-4 | few | TRBV7-9 | - | CASSSGLAKNIQYF | TGTGCCAGCAGCTCTGGACTAGCCAAAAACATTCAGTACTTC
TRBJ2-3 | - | TRBV7-7 | TRBD2 | CASSPTISGGSTDTQYF | TGTGCTAGCAGCCCAACTATTAGCGGGGGGTCCACAGATACGCAGTATTTT
TRBJ2-7 | - | TRBV10-3 | - | CAISESSLWDEQYF | TGTGCCATCAGTGAGTCCTCCCTTTGGGACGAGCAGTACTTC
TRBJ1-3 | - | TRBV30 | - | CASRVSGNTIYF | TGTGCCTCCAGGGTGTCTGGAAACACCATATATTTT
TRBJ2-5 | - | TRBV18 | - | CASSPPSGGKGTQYF | TGTGCCAGCTCACCACCGAGTGGAGGGAAAGGGACCCAGTACTTC
TRBJ1-2 | few | TRBV5-1 | - | CASSQGTGNGTF | TGCGCCAGCAGCCAGGGAACAGGCAATGGAACCTTC
TRBJ1-2 | - | TRBV29-1 | - | CSVEEGEPYGYTF | TGCAGCGTTGAAGAGGGGGAACCCTATGGCTACACCTTC
TRBJ1-5 | - | TRBV6-6 | TRBD1 | CASRETGVQPQHF | TGTGCCAGCAGAGAGACAGGGGTTCAGCCCCAGCATTTT
TRBJ1-1 | - | TRBV5-1 | TRBD1 | CASSGGQGATEAFF | TGCGCCAGCAGCGGGGGACAGGGGGCCACTGAAGCTTTCTTT
TRBJ2-1 | few | TRBV9 | - | CASSASTYNEQFF | TGTGCCAGCAGCGCCTCCACGTACAATGAGCAGTTCTTC
TRBJ1-4 | - | TRBV7-9 | - | CASSSSATNEKLFF | TGTGCCAGCAGTTCTAGCGCAACTAATGAAAAACTGTTTTTT
TRBJ2-2 | few | TRBV19 | - | CASGLRGYTGELFF | TGTGCCAGTGGCCTCAGGGGTTACACCGGGGAGCTGTTTTTT
TRBJ2-1 | few | TRBV7-2 | - | CASSLAWNSYNEQFF | TGTGCCAGCAGCCTGGCCTGGAACTCCTACAATGAGCAGTTCTTC
TRBJ2-2 | few | TRBV6-6 | - | CASRPQGPGELFF | TGTGCCAGCAGGCCACAGGGTCCCGGGGAGCTGTTTTTT
TRBJ2-5 | - | TRBV4-2 | TRBD2 | CASSQGPLIAGAQETQYF | TGTGCCAGCAGCCAGGGCCCCTTGATAGCGGGGGCGCAAGAGACCCAGTACTTC
TRBJ2-3 | few | TRBV9 | TRBD2 | CASSESAGGSTDTQYF | TGTGCCAGCAGCGAATCAGCGGGGGGGAGCACAGATACGCAGTATTTT
TRBJ2-7 | few | TRBV7-9 | - | CASSLDPRPYEQYF | TGTGCCAGCAGCTTAGATCCACGACCCTACGAGCAGTACTTC
TRBJ2-2 | - | TRBV6-5 | - | CASRNHREGGELFF | TGTGCCAGCAGGAATCACAGGGAAGGCGGGGAGCTGTTTTTT
TRBJ2-6 | few | TRBV25-1 | - | CASSESTGPGANVLTF | TGTGCCAGCAGTGAATCCACAGGGCCGGGGGCCAACGTCCTGACTTTC
TRBJ2-1 | - | TRBV7-2 | - | CASSLIGGNNEQFF | TGTGCCAGCAGCTTAATCGGGGGAAACAATGAGCAGTTCTTC
TRBJ2-2 | few | TRBV7-2 | - | CASSLALRDGGELFF | TGTGCCAGCAGCTTAGCTCTTCGGGATGGCGGGGAGCTGTTTTTT
TRBJ1-5 | - | TRBV9 | TRBD1 | CASSVGQGNQPQHF | TGTGCCAGCAGCGTAGGACAGGGAAATCAGCCCCAGCATTTT
TRBJ2-3 | - | TRBV2 | TRBD1 | CASSFRDRSSDTQYF | TGTGCCAGCAGTTTCCGGGACAGGTCATCTGATACGCAGTATTTT
TRBJ2-3 | - | TRBV18 | - | CASSPGVTLTDTQYF | TGTGCCAGCTCTCCGGGGGTGACACTCACAGATACGCAGTATTTT
TRBJ2-3 | - | TRBV27 | TRBD1 | CASSNTGTGGQDTQYF | TGTGCCAGCAGCAATACCGGGACAGGGGGCCAGGATACGCAGTATTTT
TRBJ2-3 | - | TRBV6-1 | - | CASSEYSKADTQYF | TGTGCCAGCAGTGAATATAGCAAGGCAGATACGCAGTATTTT
TRBJ2-3 | few | TRBV6-4 | TRBD1 | CASTQGATDTQYF | TGTGCCAGCACACAGGGGGCCACAGATACGCAGTATTTT